Shown below are 27 T cell receptor beta chains from a single sample sequenced in a study of technical replicates of blood from several donors. Profiled with immunoSEQ multiplex PCR; TCRdb holds only in-frame clones, not every one. The sample lists approximately 81,000 clones; around four fifths were seen once. Sequencing was performed on PBMCs. Receptor source: a human donor in good health. Some clones in this sample may be carry-over from other donors' samples.

This chain links TRBV5-1 with TRBJ1-4; D unresolved. V was pared by 0 bases and J by 7 bases, with 16 bases between. Germline CDR1 SGHRS, CDR2 YFSETQ. CDR3 size: 16 residues. The CDR3 protein is CASSLAGVLNTEKLFF. Here the CDR3 DNA reads TGCGCCAGCAGCTTGGCCGGGGTTCTGAATACTGAAAAACTGTTTTTT.

The CDR3 nucleotides read TGCAGTGGCAGGGTTAACGGGGAGCTGTTTTTT. Translated: CSGRVNGELFF. V and J are TRBV20-1 and TRBJ2-2, with D perhaps TRBD1 (5 bases). This CDR3 comprises 11 residues. Germline CDR1 reads DFQATT; CDR2 reads SNEGSKA (reference sequence). V lost 7 bases to trimming and J lost 7 bases, with 10 bases between them.

This clone was seen many times. This chain uses TRBV5-6 with TRBJ1-1; D ambiguous. Trimming removed 3 bases from V and 0 bases from J, with 15 bases in between. CDR3 length equals 16 residues. CDR1 SGHDT and CDR2 YYEEEE come from the germline V gene. CDR3 region: CASSSPGRPLNTEAFF. The CDR3 bases are TGTGCCAGCAGCTCCCCGGGGAGACCGCTGAACACTGAAGCTTTCTTT.

This clone was observed many times. This rearrangement joins TRBV5-6 to TRBJ2-3, with a weak D call TRBD2 (6 bases). The V and J ends lost 0 bases and 2 bases respectively, with 10 bases between them. Germline CDR1 and CDR2: SGHDT and YYEEEE. The CDR3 consists of 15 residues. CDR3 DNA: TGTGCCAGCAGCTTGGCGGTAGCGGTCACAGATACGCAGTATTTT. Residues: CASSLAVAVTDTQYF.

With respect to this clone: The same CDR3 can be traced to other DNA sequences in this sample. The V and J genes are TRBV5-1 and TRBJ2-1, with 10 bases lining up with TRBD2. This CDR3 contains 14 residues. Trimming at V came to 4 bases and at J to 4 bases, leaving 2 bases not matched to a gene. Per the germline V gene, CDR1 is SGHRS and CDR2 is YFSETQ. The CDR3 bases are TGCGCCAGCAGCGGAGCGGGAGGGTACAATGAGCAGTTCTTC. As protein: CASSGAGGYNEQFF.

V and J are TRBV18 and TRBJ2-7, with D perhaps matching TRBD2 (6 bases). Germline V CDR1 and CDR2: KGHSH, LQKENI. V lost 3 bases, J lost 7 bases, and 19 bases lay in between. There are 15 residues in the CDR3. The DNA of the CDR3 is TGTGCCAGCTCACCCGACAAGGTCTTCGGGAGAGAGCAGTACTTC. Translation: CASSPDKVFGREQYF.

V gene TRBV7-3 combines with J gene TRBJ2-1; 8 nucleotides match TRBD2. The CDR3 loop spans 15 amino acids. Trimming cost V 2 bases and J 6 bases; bases outside gene matches: 6. Per germline, CDR1 SGHTA and CDR2 FQGTGA. The CDR3 nucleotides are TGTGCCAGCAGCTTATCGGTAGCGGGATCCAATGAGCAGTTCTTC. Translated: CASSLSVAGSNEQFF.

The chain links TRBV6-6 to TRBJ2-7, with 7 bases fitting TRBD2. The germline V gene encodes CDR1 MNHNY and CDR2 SVGAGI (reference sequence). CDR3 length equals 16 residues. V was pared by 2 bases and J by 2 bases, with 9 bases of the junction left unmatched. The CDR3 coding sequence is TGTGCCAGCAGTTACACTAGCGCCGCGACCCCCTACGAGCAGTACTTC. It codes for CASSYTSAATPYEQYF.

The J gene is TRBJ1-2, the V gene TRBV30; D call uncertain. V was clipped by 0 bases and J by 10 bases, with 9 bases between them. CDR1 GTSNPN and CDR2 SVGIG come from the germline V gene (reference sequence). CDR3 length: 11 residues. The CDR3 DNA reads TGTGCCTGGAGTGTAATGGTAGACTACACCTTC. The encoded protein is CAWSVMVDYTF.

V usage is TRBV29-1 and J usage is TRBJ1-2; 9 bases are a match to TRBD1. From germline, CDR1 is SQVTM and CDR2 ANQGSEA. This CDR3 is built from 13 residues. J gave up 8 bases and V 7 bases, and 11 bases lay outside the gene matches. This CDR3 is CSAGGTGPQGYTF. CDR3 in DNA: TGCAGCGCCGGGGGGACAGGGCCTCAAGGCTACACCTTC.

The rearrangement joins TRBV5-1 to TRBJ1-3; 9 bases map to TRBD1. CDR1 SGHRS and CDR2 YFSETQ come from the germline V gene. The CDR3 contains 15 residues. The junction had 4 bases not matched to a gene; V was cut back by 0 bases and J by 6 bases. CDR3 loop: CASSLETGGENTIYF. The CDR3 nucleotides are TGCGCCAGCAGCTTGGAGACAGGGGGTGAAAACACCATATATTTT.

Details on this clone: Sequence at one end of the junction differs from germline and may be a read error. This sequence joins TRBV6-6 and TRBJ1-2; no clear D. The CDR3 is made up of 12 amino acids. The V gene's germline CDR1 is MNHNY and CDR2 SVGAGI (reference sequence). CDR3 sequence (DNA): TGTACCAGCAGTCCCTCGGACTATGGCTACACCTTC. Translating gives CTSSPSDYGYTF.

This clone was counted once. J is TRBJ2-5 and V is TRBV7-2; D remains unclear. The CDR3 has 14 residues. The germline V gene encodes CDR1 SGHTA and CDR2 FQGNSA. Deletions cut 1 base from V and 5 bases from J, with 11 bases between. CDR3 DNA: TGTGCCAGCAGCTTAGAGGTTAGCACCGAGACCCAGTACTTC. It is translated as CASSLEVSTETQYF. Combining the CDR3 with reference TRBV7-2 and TRBJ2-5 gives the whole variable domain GAGVSQSPSNKVTEKGKDVELRCDPISGHTALYWYRQSLGQGLEFLIYFQGNSAPDKSGLPSDRFSAERTGGSVSTLTIQRTQQEDSAVYLCASSLEVSTETQYFGPGTRLLVL.

The chain links TRBV11-2 to TRBJ1-1, with D perhaps TRBD1 (6 bases). V shed 5 bases and J shed 7 bases, with 14 bases lying between them. The CDR3 loop spans 13 amino acids. The germline V gene encodes CDR1 SGHAT and CDR2 FQNNGV. The CDR3 DNA reads as TGTGCCAGCAGCATCGCTGGGGGCGATGAAGCTTTCTTT. Protein product: CASSIAGGDEAFF.

V gene TRBV6-6 combines with J gene TRBJ1-1; 7 bases line up with TRBD1. The CDR3 length is 14 residues. From germline, CDR1 is MNHNY and CDR2 SVGAGI (reference sequence). Trimming cost V 2 bases and J 8 bases; bases outside gene matches: 8. The CDR3, as DNA: TGTGCCAGCAGTTACCGAGGGCAGGGGGAAGAAGCTTTCTTT. This translates into CASSYRGQGEEAFF.

J is TRBJ2-3 and V is TRBV7-9; TRBD2 agrees at 8 bases. Germline lookup yields CDR1 SEHNR and CDR2 FQNEAQ (reference sequence). V lost 0 bases and J lost 0; bases outside the gene matches: 5. The CDR3 covers 17 residues. Written as DNA, the CDR3 is TGTGCCAGCAGCTTAGCATCACTAGCGGCTAGCACAGATACGCAGTATTTT. Translating gives CASSLASLAASTDTQYF. Drawing the rest from reference TRBV7-9 and TRBJ2-3, the complete variable domain is DTGVSQNPRHKITKRGQNVTFRCDPISEHNRLYWYRQTLGQGPEFLTYFQNEAQLEKSRLLSDRFSAERPKGSFSTLEIQRTEQGDSAMYLCASSLASLAASTDTQYFGPGTRLTVL.

The chain recombines TRBV11-1 with TRBJ2-1; 10 nucleotides match TRBD1. The V segment lost 6 bases and the J segment 5 bases; nucleotides outside the gene matches: 1. The CDR3 covers 13 residues. CDR1 and CDR2 (germline): SGHAT, FQDESV (reference sequence). CDR3 nucleotides: TGTGCCAGCAGAGGGACAGGGGACAATGAGCAGTTCTTC. It translates to CASRGTGDNEQFF.

The chain has TRBV6-1 and TRBJ2-2; 8 bases fit TRBD1. The germline V gene encodes CDR1 MNHNS and CDR2 SASEGT. Trimming at V came to 4 bases and at J to 3 bases, leaving 7 bases not matched to a gene. The CDR3 spans 16 residues. The CDR3 DNA reads TGTGCCAGCAGTGCAAGACAGGGGACGGACACCGGGGAGCTGTTTTTT. Encoded protein: CASSARQGTDTGELFF.

The V and J genes are TRBV10-3 and TRBJ2-5; the match to TRBD2 covers 7 bases. V gave up 6 bases and J gave up 5 bases; unmatched junction bases: 6. Germline V gene lookup returns CDR1 ENHRY and CDR2 SYGVKD. The CDR3 extends over 13 amino acids. In DNA form, the CDR3 reads TGTGCCATCAGCCCCGGACTAGTCGAGACCCAGTACTTC. Amino acid sequence: CAISPGLVETQYF.

The V gene is TRBV6-1, the J gene TRBJ2-7; 7 bases fit TRBD1. This CDR3 has 15 amino acids. V lost 1 base to trimming and J lost 0 bases; unmatched junction nucleotides: 3. Germline values: CDR1 MNHNS, CDR2 SASEGT. The CDR3 nucleotides are TGTGCCAGCAGTGAAGTGACAGGGTCCTCCTACGAGCAGTACTTC. This codes for CASSEVTGSSYEQYF.

The gene calls are TRBV18 and TRBJ2-2; 11 nucleotides match TRBD1. J was trimmed by 7 bases and V by 6 bases; bases with no gene match: 16. The CDR3 extends over 18 amino acids. Germline CDR1 reads KGHSH; CDR2 reads LQKENI. This chain's CDR3 is CASSSRGQGARHGGELFF. CDR3 nucleotides: TGTGCCAGCTCGTCCCGCGGACAGGGGGCACGGCACGGCGGGGAGCTGTTTTTT.

The J gene is TRBJ1-1, the V gene TRBV6-4; the match to TRBD1 covers 9 bases. Germline V gene lookup returns CDR1 MRHNA and CDR2 SNTAGT. This CDR3 has 13 residues. Unmatched junction bases numbered 7, after V lost 5 bases and J lost 9 bases. As DNA, the CDR3 is TGTGCCAGCAGTCCGGACAGGGGCGACCAAGCTTTCTTT. This encodes CASSPDRGDQAFF.

This clone has only one observation. The chain carries TRBV6-5 and TRBJ2-7, with TRBD1 matching over 7 bases. The length of the CDR3 is 14 residues. Germline V gives CDR1 MNHEY, CDR2 SVGAGI. J was trimmed by 4 bases and V by 6 bases; bases with no gene match: 9. The chain's CDR3 is CASSLGDSKYEQYF. CDR3 bases: TGTGCCAGCAGCCTGGGGGACAGTAAATACGAGCAGTACTTC.

V gene TRBV4-1 combines with J gene TRBJ2-5, with a weak D call TRBD2 (6 bases). The CDR3 length is 13 residues. V lost 4 bases and J lost 2, with 8 bases in between. The germline V gene has CDR1 MGHRA and CDR2 YSYEKL. CDR3 sequence: CASSRSGQETQYF. The CDR3 region has the DNA TGCGCCAGCAGCCGAAGCGGGCAAGAGACCCAGTACTTC.

This chain links TRBV29-1 with TRBJ2-1; D is undetermined. V was cut by 5 bases and J by 3 bases, with 11 bases left in between. The length of the CDR3 is 13 residues. Germline V gene data show CDR1 as SQVTM and CDR2 as ANQGSEA. CDR3 bases: TGCAGCGTTAACAGTCAAAACTACAATGAGCAGTTCTTC. It translates to CSVNSQNYNEQFF.

This clone turned up a few times. The V call is TRBV27, the J call TRBJ2-7; D may be TRBD2 (5 bases). V shed 10 bases and J shed 0 bases, with 13 bases lying between them. Germline assignment: CDR1 MNHEY and CDR2 SMNVEV (reference sequence). The CDR3 has 13 amino acids. In DNA form, the CDR3 reads TGTGCCACCTCTTCCGGGATCTCCTACGAGCAGTACTTC. Encoded protein: CATSSGISYEQYF.

The chain carries TRBV7-9 and TRBJ2-7; weak D call: TRBD1 (6 bases). The germline V gene encodes CDR1 SEHNR and CDR2 FQNEAQ (reference sequence). V lost 1 base and J 7 bases, leaving 17 bases between the germline ends. The CDR3 length is 15 residues. This CDR3 is CASSLDFRTEVEQYF. CDR3 bases: TGTGCCAGCAGCTTAGATTTCAGGACAGAAGTAGAGCAGTACTTC.